This T cell receptor beta chain comes out of a study of T cells after yellow fever vaccination. General observations from the study: Reappearance after the booster was seen for most primary-vaccination clones, at 95% to 98% CD4 and 85% to 90% CD8.

By 5'RACE template switching, TCR cDNA was produced, with a universal primer site and UMIs added in the process. TCRdb processed the 5' RACE reads anew with MiXCR; each CDR3 protein has one entry. The table has 450,000 to 550,000 distinct CDR3 sequences, around a fifth seen once; the top ten hold about 15%. This clonotype was detected a few times. Its target is not known. V gave up 6 bases and J gave up 6 bases, with 15 bases separating them. CDR1 and CDR2 from the germline V gene are SEHNR and FQNEAQ (reference sequence). This CDR3 is built from 14 residues. The clonotype was recovered from a man between 18 and 35 years old who received the YFV17D yellow fever vaccine. The material sequenced was PBMCs, taken around 3 weeks after the first yellow fever vaccination. V usage is TRBV7-9 and J usage is TRBJ1-5; D uncertain. CDR3 sequence reads: CASRGLEDGQPQHF. The CDR3 region has the DNA TGTGCCAGCAGAGGTCTGGAGGACGGTCAGCCCCAGCATTTT.